A single sample is the source of the 9 T cell receptor beta chains below, sequenced in a study of intratumoral heterogeneity in liver cancer. This table comes from immunoSEQ multiplex PCR, and its TCRdb copy is limited to in-frame clones, with some not included. The repertoire includes around 5,400 clones, about 71% of them detected once, and 22% sits in the top ten. The sequencing here drew on tumor-adjacent normal tissue, taken before any cancer treatment. All receptors derive from a man between 65 and 85 years old with hepatocellular carcinoma.

The chain has TRBV9 and TRBJ1-1, with D perhaps matching TRBD1 (5 bases). V lost 4 bases to trimming and J lost 5 bases, with 24 bases between them. This CDR3 comprises 17 residues. CDR1 is SGDLS and CDR2 is YYNGEE in the germline V gene. This chain's CDR3 is CASSPFPGLPGGTEAFF. CDR3 in DNA: TGTGCCAGCAGCCCATTCCCGGGACTCCCGGGCGGGACTGAAGCTTTCTTT.

This clone is categorized as medium-sized. The chain has TRBV7-2 and TRBJ1-4, with 7 nucleotides matching TRBD1. CDR3 length equals 15 residues. Germline V gene lookup returns CDR1 SGHTA and CDR2 FQGNSA. Unmatched junction bases numbered 7, after V lost 5 bases and J lost 4 bases. The CDR3 loop reads CASSQNRGGNEKLFF. CDR3 DNA sequence: TGTGCCAGCAGCCAAAACAGGGGAGGTAATGAAAAACTGTTTTTT.

V is TRBV11-3 and J is TRBJ2-1; TRBD2 matches at 7 bases. Germline V gives CDR1 SGHNT, CDR2 YENEEA. Losses at the gene ends were 1 base for V and 7 bases for J; bases not matched to a gene: 7. The CDR3 spans 15 residues. The CDR3 DNA follows: TGTGCCAGCAGCTTAGGGGACTACGCTAGTAATGAGCAGTTCTTC. This encodes CASSLGDYASNEQFF.

CDR3 coding DNA: TGTGCCAGCAGTACCCCTTCAGGGGTATCACCCCTCCACTTT. Translating it yields CASSTPSGVSPLHF. This rearrangement joins TRBV27 to TRBJ1-6, with a possible D match to TRBD1 (6 bases). CDR1 MNHEY and CDR2 SMNVEV come from the germline V gene (reference sequence). Trimming took off 5 bases at V and 10 bases at J, with 15 bases between the two ends. This CDR3 has 14 residues.

The gene calls are TRBV6-2 or TRBV6-3 and TRBJ2-5, with TRBD2 identical over 12 bases. The CDR3 covers 15 residues. Per the germline V gene, CDR1 is MNHEY and CDR2 is SVGEGT. Trimming cost V 3 bases and J 5 bases; bases outside gene matches: 4. This CDR3 reads CASSYPTSGGETQYF. The CDR3 DNA is TGTGCCAGCAGTTATCCGACTAGCGGGGGTGAGACCCAGTACTTC.

The rearrangement joins TRBV12-3 or TRBV12-4 to TRBJ2-3; D is undetermined. The CDR3 loop spans 12 amino acids. V lost 5 bases to trimming and J lost 2 bases, with 5 bases between them. The CDR3 region is CASSPHTDTQYF. The CDR3 DNA reads as TGTGCCAGCAGTCCCCACACAGATACGCAGTATTTT.

This chain joins TRBV12-3 or TRBV12-4 and TRBJ2-3, with D unclear. The CDR3 contains 9 residues. Trimming left V 8 bases short and J 6 bases short, with 3 bases between. The CDR3 bases are TGTGCCAGCGGGGATACGCAGTATTTT. Translation gives CASGDTQYF.

This rearrangement joins TRBV28 to TRBJ1-2; TRBD1 agrees at 8 bases. With V trimmed by 5 bases and J by 8 bases, 10 bases remained unmatched. CDR1 is MDHEN, CDR2 SYDVKM, per germline. The CDR3 contains 14 residues. CDR3 protein: CASSTQGAAQGYTF. In DNA, the CDR3 is TGTGCCAGCAGTACCCAGGGGGCTGCGCAAGGCTACACCTTC.

This clone was recorded a few times. The chain uses TRBV28 and TRBJ2-4; D not certain. This CDR3 comprises 13 residues. The V end was cut by 10 bases, the J end by 0 bases, with 10 bases between. Germline V lookup: CDR1 MDHEN, CDR2 SYDVKM. The CDR3 DNA reads as TGTGCCACCCCCGGCTTAGCCAAAAACATTCAGTACTTC. It encodes CATPGLAKNIQYF.